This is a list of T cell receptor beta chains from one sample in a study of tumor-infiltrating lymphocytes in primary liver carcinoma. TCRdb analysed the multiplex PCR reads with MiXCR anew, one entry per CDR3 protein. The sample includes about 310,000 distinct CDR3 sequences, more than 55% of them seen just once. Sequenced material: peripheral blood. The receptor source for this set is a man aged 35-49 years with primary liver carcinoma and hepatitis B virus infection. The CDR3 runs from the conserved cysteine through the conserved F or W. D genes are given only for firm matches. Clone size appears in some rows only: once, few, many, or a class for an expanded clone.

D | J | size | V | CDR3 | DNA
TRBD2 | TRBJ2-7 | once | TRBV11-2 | CASSFGLAGAYEQYF | TGTGCCAGCAGCTTCGGACTAGCGGGGGCCTACGAGCAGTACTTC
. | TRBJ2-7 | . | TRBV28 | CASGEPSHEQYF | TGTGCCAGCGGGGAGCCCTCCCACGAGCAGTACTTC
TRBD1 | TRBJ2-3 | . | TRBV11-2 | CASSPLRGPDTQYF | TGTGCCAGCAGCCCCCTAAGGGGGCCAGATACGCAGTATTTT
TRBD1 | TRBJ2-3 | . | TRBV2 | CASSPGQGYQPQYF | TGTGCCAGCAGCCCGGGACAGGGATATCAGCCCCAGTATTTT
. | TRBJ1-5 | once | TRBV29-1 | CSAECSNQPQHF | TGCAGCGCTGAGTGCAGTAATCAGCCCCAGCATTTT
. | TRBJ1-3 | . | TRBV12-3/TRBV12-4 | CASSPTAFPGNTIYF | TGTGCCAGCAGCCCGACAGCTTTCCCTGGAAACACCATATATTTT
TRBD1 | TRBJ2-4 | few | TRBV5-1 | CASSSELRGLAKNIQYF | TGCGCCAGCAGCTCGGAGTTGAGGGGGCTAGCCAAAAACATTCAGTACTTC
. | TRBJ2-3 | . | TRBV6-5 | CANSMPGLGGTDTQYF | TGTGCCAACAGTATGCCCGGACTAGGGGGCACAGATACGCAATATTTT
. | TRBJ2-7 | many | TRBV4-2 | CASSKSGSDYEQYF | TGTGCCAGCAGCAAAAGCGGTTCGGACTACGAGCAGTACTTC
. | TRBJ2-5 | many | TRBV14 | CASRNREWETQYF | TGTGCCAGCAGAAACAGGGAATGGGAGACCCAGTACTTC
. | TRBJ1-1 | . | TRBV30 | CAWNRGAEAFF | TGTGCCTGGAATCGGGGAGCTGAAGCTTTCTTT
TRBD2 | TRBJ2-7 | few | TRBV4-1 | CASSQGLAINYEQYF | TGCGCCAGCAGCCAAGGACTAGCGATCAACTACGAGCAGTACTTC
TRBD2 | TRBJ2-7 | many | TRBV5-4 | CASSSGTSGREQYF | TGTGCCAGCAGCTCCGGGACTAGCGGGAGGGAGCAGTACTTC
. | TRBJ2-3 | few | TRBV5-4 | CASSLSASEADTQYF | TGTGCCAGCAGCTTGTCGGCTAGCGAGGCAGATACGCAGTATTTT
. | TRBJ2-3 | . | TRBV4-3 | CASSKDAGTTDTQYF | TGTGCCAGTAGCAAAGACGCCGGGACCACAGATACGCAGTATTTT
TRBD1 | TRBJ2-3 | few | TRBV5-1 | CASSFADRAGTDTQYF | TGCGCCAGCAGCTTTGCCGACAGGGCAGGCACAGATACGCAGTATTTT
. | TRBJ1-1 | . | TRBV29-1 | CSVIGDAMNTEAFF | TGCAGTGTGATAGGGGATGCAATGAACACTGAAGCTTTCTTT
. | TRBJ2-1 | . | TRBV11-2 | CASSLDTSRAASSYNEQFF | TGTGCCAGCAGCTTAGATACGAGTAGAGCGGCAAGCTCCTACAATGAGCAGTTCTTC
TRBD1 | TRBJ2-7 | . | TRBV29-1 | CGVGTGPSKLEEQYF | TGCGGCGTCGGGACAGGCCCTTCGAAGTTGGAGGAGCAGTACTTC
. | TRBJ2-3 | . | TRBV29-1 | CSVSPELRVDTQCF | TGCAGCGTCTCACCGGAACTAAGGGTAGATACGCAGTGTTTT
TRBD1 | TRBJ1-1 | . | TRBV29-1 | CSVTGWNTEALF | TGCAGCGTGACAGGGTGGAACACTGAAGCTTTGTTT
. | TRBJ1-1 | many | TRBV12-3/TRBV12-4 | CASSFDGDRGAFF | TGTGCCAGCAGTTTTGACGGGGACCGTGGGGCTTTCTTT
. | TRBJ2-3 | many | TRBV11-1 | CASSSQGWDTDTQYF | TGTGCCAGCAGCTCCCAGGGTTGGGACACAGATACGCAGTATTTT
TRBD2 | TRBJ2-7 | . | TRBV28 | CASIVTSGSSYEQNF | TGTGCCAGCATCGTGACTAGCGGGAGCTCCTACGAGCAGAACTTC
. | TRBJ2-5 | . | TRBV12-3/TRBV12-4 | CASILVRETQYF | TGTGCCAGCATTTTAGTGCGGGAGACCCAGTACTTC
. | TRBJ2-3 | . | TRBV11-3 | CVSSLVWAQGDTKYF | TGTGTCAGCAGCTTAGTATGGGCCCAGGGCGATACGAAGTATTTT
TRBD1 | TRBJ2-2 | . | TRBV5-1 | CASSRLTGSGTGELFF | TGCGCCAGCAGCAGGCTGACAGGGAGCGGCACCGGGGAGCTGTTTTTT
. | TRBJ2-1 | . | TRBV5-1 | CASSSRGSGTYKEQFF | TGCGCCAGCAGCTCGCGGGGGAGCGGGACATACAAAGAGCAGTTCTTC
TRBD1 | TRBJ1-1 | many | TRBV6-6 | CASSLGQGWYRTEAFF | TGTGCCAGCAGTTTGGGACAGGGCTGGTATAGGACTGAAGCTTTCTTT
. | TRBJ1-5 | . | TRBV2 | CACRISITGNQPQHF | TGTGCCTGCAGAATCTCGATAACTGGCAATCAGCCCCAGCATTTT
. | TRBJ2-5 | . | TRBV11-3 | CASSFRTSNEETQYF | TGTGCCAGCAGCTTCCGGACAAGCAACGAAGAGACCCAGTACTTC
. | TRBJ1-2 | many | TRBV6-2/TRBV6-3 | CASTQTNYGYTF | TGTGCCAGCACCCAGACTAACTATGGCTACACCTTC
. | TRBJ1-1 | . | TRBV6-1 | CASQPDWDPGSTEAFF | TGTGCCAGTCAACCCGACTGGGACCCCGGAAGCACTGAAGCTTTCTTT
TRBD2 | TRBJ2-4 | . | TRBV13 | CASSPGLAGVGYIQYF | TGTGCCAGCAGTCCAGGACTAGCGGGAGTGGGTTACATTCAGTACTTC
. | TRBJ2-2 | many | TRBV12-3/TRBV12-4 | CASSSSTNTGELFF | .
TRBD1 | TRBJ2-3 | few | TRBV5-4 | CAVGQVFTDTQYF | TGTGCCGTTGGACAGGTCTTCACAGATACGCAGTATTTT
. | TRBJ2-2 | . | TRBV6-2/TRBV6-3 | CASSETAPTVNTGGLFF | TGTGCCAGCAGCGAGACCGCCCCGACAGTGAACACCGGGGGGCTGTTTTTT
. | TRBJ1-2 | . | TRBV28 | CGSSPRGYGYTF | TGTGGCAGCAGTCCCAGGGGCTATGGCTACACCTTC
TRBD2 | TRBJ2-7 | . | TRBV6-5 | CASSYSLAGGTYEQYF | TGTGCCAGCAGTTACTCGCTAGCGGGAGGAACCTACGAGCAGTACTTC
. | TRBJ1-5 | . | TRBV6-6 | CTSSYLAEGQPQHF | TGTACCAGCAGTTACTTAGCCGAGGGACAGCCCCAGCATTTT